These 25 T cell receptor beta chains originate from one sample sequenced in a study of CD8 T cells in cerebrospinal fluid in Alzheimer's disease. No DNA is given; TCRdb re-called the 10x single-cell sequencing reads and lists each CDR3 protein once. This sample's clone table lists about 1,500 distinct CDR3 sequences. Material: cerebrospinal fluid. These receptors were collected from a human donor in good health.

This clonotype counts as medium-sized by frequency. This chain links TRBV5-5 with TRBJ2-7; TCRdb picks TRBD1, but there is no DNA to check that call. CDR1 SGHKS and CDR2 YYEKEE come from the germline V gene (reference sequence). The CDR3 runs 17 residues. The CDR3 loop is CASSSLSGGSYSYEQYF.

This clonotype registers medium-sized by frequency. The chain uses TRBV28 and TRBJ1-5; TCRdb indicates TRBD1, and absent DNA this call remains unverified. CDR1 and CDR2 (germline): MDHEN, SYDVKM. CDR3 size: 14 residues. Here the CDR3 reads CASWTGSGNQPQHF.

This clonotype is medium-sized by frequency. V is TRBV7-2 and J is TRBJ1-5. The CDR3 loop spans 13 amino acids. Germline CDR1 SGHTA, CDR2 FQGNSA. The CDR3 region is CASSLELDQPQHF.

By frequency, this clonotype is medium-sized. The chain couples TRBV12-3 or TRBV12-4 to TRBJ1-5. The CDR3 sequence is 13 residues long. CDR3 residues: CASSLMGNQPQHF.

This clonotype is classed as medium-sized by frequency. The rearrangement links TRBV24-1 to TRBJ2-1; TCRdb selects TRBD1, and the lack of DNA leaves this call unchecked. CDR3 length: 14 amino acids. Germline V CDR1 and CDR2: KGHDR, SFDVKD. The CDR3 reads CATSDWTGLNEQFF.

This clonotype is classed as medium-sized by frequency. The rearrangement uses TRBV28 and TRBJ1-1. CDR1 and CDR2 (germline): MDHEN, SYDVKM. The CDR3 extends over 15 amino acids. The CDR3 protein is CASSFPQDGNTEAFF.

This clonotype counts as medium-sized by frequency. The chain recombines TRBV11-2 with TRBJ2-7; the D gene TCRdb calls, TRBD1, cannot be checked with no DNA. The CDR3 is made up of 17 amino acids. The germline gives CDR1 SGHAT, CDR2 FQNNGV. The CDR3 region is CASSLGETGQSSYEQYF.

In terms of frequency, this clonotype is medium-sized. The chain's CDR3 is CASAIRSGARAGNEQFF. The chain is built from TRBV19 and TRBJ2-1; TCRdb names TRBD1, which stays unverified in the absence of DNA. This CDR3 spans 17 amino acids. Germline V lookup: CDR1 LNHDA, CDR2 SQIVND (reference sequence).

This clonotype counts as large (0.1 to 1%) by frequency. V gene TRBV20-1 combines with J gene TRBJ2-5; TCRdb proposes TRBD2, but this gene call is untestable without DNA. CDR3 length equals 13 residues. CDR1 and CDR2 (germline): DFQATT, SNEGSKA (reference sequence). The CDR3 spells CSNSGGGRETQYF.

According to its frequency, this clonotype is medium-sized. The chain combines TRBV20-1 with TRBJ1-4; TCRdb indicates TRBD1, and absent DNA this call remains unverified. Per germline, CDR1 DFQATT and CDR2 SNEGSKA (reference sequence). The length of the CDR3 is 14 residues. The CDR3 is CSAPGGTWNEKLFF.

This clonotype ranks as medium-sized in terms of frequency. CDR3 loop: CASQVVYNSPLHF. The rearrangement joins TRBV12-3 or TRBV12-4 to TRBJ1-6. CDR3 length equals 13 residues.

Measured by frequency, this clonotype is medium-sized. The chain employs TRBV5-6 and TRBJ2-7; TCRdb's D gene call, TRBD2, goes unchecked for lack of DNA. This CDR3 is 16 amino acids long. CDR1 is SGHDT and CDR2 is YYEEEE in the germline V gene. CDR3 sequence reads: CASSLLAGGASYEQYF.

Judged by frequency, this clonotype is medium-sized. The chain joins TRBV25-1 to TRBJ1-1. CDR3 length: 13 residues. Germline CDR1 MGHDK, CDR2 SYGVNS. The CDR3 here is CASSEYVNTEAFF. The full variable domain, completed using reference TRBV25-1 and TRBJ1-1, is EADIYQTPRYLVIGTGKKITLECSQTMGHDKMYWYQQDPGMELHLIHYSYGVNSTEKGDLSSESTVSRIRTEHFPLTLESARPSHTSQYLCASSEYVNTEAFFGQGTRLTVV.

This clonotype is medium-sized (0.01 to 0.1%) by frequency. V is TRBV20-1 and J is TRBJ1-3; TCRdb names TRBD1, which stays unverified in the absence of DNA. This CDR3 comprises 13 residues. The germline V gene has CDR1 DFQATT and CDR2 SNEGSKA (reference sequence). The CDR3 here is CSARVAGQNTIYF.

Considering frequency, this clonotype is medium-sized. This CDR3 reads CASSLEAGVRETQYF. The chain links TRBV5-4 to TRBJ2-5; TCRdb indicates TRBD2, and absent DNA this call remains unverified. Germline loops: CDR1 SGHNT, CDR2 YYREEE (reference sequence). This CDR3 has 15 amino acids.

This clonotype registers medium-sized by frequency. This chain connects TRBV27 to TRBJ2-5; the D call from TCRdb, TRBD1, cannot be confirmed without DNA. The V gene's germline CDR1 is MNHEY and CDR2 SMNVEV (reference sequence). The CDR3 totals 18 residues. The CDR3 here is CASSSLIGARLHRETQYF.

This clonotype is called large based on its frequency. The chain is built from TRBV20-1 and TRBJ2-1. The CDR3 covers 11 residues. The germline V gene encodes CDR1 DFQATT and CDR2 SNEGSKA (reference sequence). CDR3 loop: CSARDGYEQFF.

This clonotype ranks as medium-sized (0.01 to 0.1%) in terms of frequency. The chain employs TRBV30 and TRBJ1-1; no DNA is available, so the TRBD1 call from TCRdb remains unchecked. The CDR3 length is 12 residues. Germline loops: CDR1 GTSNPN, CDR2 SVGIG (reference sequence). CDR3 amino acids: CAWGGGFAEAFF.

This clonotype counts as large by frequency. The CDR3: CASSLGSGLSYF. The rearrangement uses TRBV12-3 or TRBV12-4 and TRBJ2-5; TCRdb names TRBD2, which stays unverified in the absence of DNA. The CDR3 length is 12 residues.

Its frequency marks this clonotype as medium-sized. This chain connects TRBV10-3 to TRBJ2-2; TCRdb names TRBD1, which stays unverified in the absence of DNA. The germline V gene has CDR1 ENHRY and CDR2 SYGVKD. CDR3 size: 12 residues. The CDR3 here is CASGGVTGELFF.

This clonotype is classed as medium-sized by frequency. V gene TRBV6-5 combines with J gene TRBJ2-7; TCRdb picks TRBD1, but there is no DNA to check that call. This CDR3 region has 15 residues. Germline-derived CDR1 and CDR2 are MNHEY and SVGAGI. CDR3 in amino acids: CASSYSTEQGREQYF.

This clonotype is identified as medium-sized from frequency. V is TRBV20-1 and J is TRBJ1-6. The germline gives CDR1 DFQATT, CDR2 SNEGSKA (reference sequence). The CDR3 covers 15 residues. This CDR3 is CSARQGLNSGSPLHF.

This clonotype is deemed large by its frequency. V is TRBV5-1 and J is TRBJ1-5. The CDR3 length is 15 residues. Germline-derived CDR1 and CDR2 are SGHRS and YFSETQ. This CDR3 is CASSLSSGSNQPQHF.

Frequency places this clonotype as large. The rearrangement uses TRBV4-3 and TRBJ2-6; with no DNA, the TCRdb D assignment of TRBD1 cannot be verified. The CDR3 spans 17 residues. Per the germline V gene, CDR1 is LGHNA and CDR2 is YSLEER. CDR3 loop: CASSQRQGSSGANVLTF.

In terms of frequency, this clonotype is large. J is TRBJ2-5 and V is TRBV7-2; with no DNA, the TCRdb D assignment of TRBD1 cannot be verified. Germline V CDR1 and CDR2: SGHTA, FQGNSA. CDR3 length: 14 amino acids. CDR3 protein: CASSLSGGQETQYF.